One sample yielded the 25 T cell receptor beta chains listed below, sequenced in a study of regulatory T cells in long-lasting Graves disease. Libraries of TCR beta came from iRepertoire HTBI primers plus Arm-PCR of CDR3 regions. One entry per CDR3 protein, called by TCRdb with MiXCR from the multiplex PCR reads. The sample shows a few hundred thousand distinct CDR3 sequences, approximately 18% of them seen only once. Specified time point: newly diagnosed GD, antithyroid drugs for less than 3 months. There was RNA extracted from PBMCs, and the TCR library was made from it. These data also formed part of another study, on T cells in Graves' hyperthyroidism and ophthalmopathy.

Here the sequenced sample was peripheral blood mononuclear cells (PBMCs), taken at new diagnosis, from a patient treated with antithyroid drugs. The receptor set was obtained from a woman younger than 45 with Graves disease.

The chain is built from TRBV27 and TRBJ1-6; D is unresolved. The CDR3 extends over 17 amino acids. The germline V gene encodes CDR1 MNHEY and CDR2 SMNVEV (reference sequence). V was clipped by 4 bases and J by 10 bases, with 23 bases between them. CDR3 sequence reads: CASSSEYTGPLISPLHF. The CDR3 coding sequence is TGTGCCAGCAGTTCCGAATACACCGGGCCACTAATCTCACCCCTCCACTTT.

This clonotype was detected ten times or more. The genes are TRBV9 and TRBJ2-2; D uncertain. The CDR3 covers 13 residues. Trimming took 0 bases from V and 8 from J, leaving 8 bases between them. CDR1 and CDR2 (germline): SGDLS, YYNGEE. In DNA, the CDR3 is TGTGCCAGCAGCGTAGATGTCCGGGGGGAGCTGTTTTTT. It encodes CASSVDVRGELFF.

In this sample, this clonotype turned up many times. The chain couples TRBV3-1 to TRBJ1-1, with TRBD1 matching 11 bases. With V trimmed by 5 bases and J by 5 bases, 7 bases remained unmatched. Germline CDR1 and CDR2: LGHDT and YNNKEL (reference sequence). CDR3 length: 15 amino acids. The CDR3 spells CASSFKDRGLTEAFF. The CDR3 nucleotides are TGTGCCAGCAGCTTCAAGGACAGGGGGCTTACTGAAGCTTTCTTT.

This clonotype has a count of ten or more. The chain uses TRBV5-1 and TRBJ2-1; D is ambiguous. Trimming took 1 base from V and 8 from J, leaving 13 bases between them. CDR1 and CDR2 (germline): SGHRS, YFSETQ. The CDR3 is 14 residues long. CDR3 residues: CASSLPGPPDEQFF. CDR3 in DNA: TGCGCCAGCAGCTTGCCGGGTCCGCCGGATGAGCAGTTCTTC.

This clonotype was detected a few times. The chain carries TRBV5-1 and TRBJ1-2; D gene uncertain. Trimming took off 4 bases at V and 5 bases at J, with 15 bases between the two ends. Germline loops: CDR1 SGHRS, CDR2 YFSETQ. The CDR3 covers 14 residues. This CDR3 reads CASSPTGRTYGYTF. The CDR3 DNA reads TGCGCCAGCAGCCCAACCGGACGGACGTATGGCTACACCTTC.

In this sample, this clonotype turned up a few times. The gene calls are TRBV7-2 and TRBJ1-3, with a weak D call TRBD1 (5 bases). The CDR3 spans 16 residues. V was trimmed by 4 bases and J by 0 bases, leaving 13 bases between them. Germline CDR1 is SGHTA and CDR2 is FQGNSA. The CDR3 sequence is CASSSYSGGSGNTIYF. As DNA, the CDR3 is TGTGCCAGCAGCTCTTATTCCGGGGGCTCTGGAAACACCATATATTTT.

Ten or more counts support this clonotype. CDR3 sequence (DNA): TGTGCCAGCAGCCCGGCCTGGGATACTGAAGCTTTCTTT. Translation gives CASSPAWDTEAFF. This chain connects TRBV7-9 to TRBJ1-1; D is unclear. V was shortened by 5 bases and J by 5 bases, with 12 bases between the two germline ends. Germline V gene sequence: CDR1 SEHNR, CDR2 FQNEAQ (reference sequence). The CDR3 runs 13 residues. Full variable domain (rest looked up from reference TRBV7-9 and TRBJ1-1): DTGVSQNPRHKITKRGQNVTFRCDPISEHNRLYWYRQTLGQGPEFLTYFQNEAQLEKSRLLSDRFSAERPKGSFSTLEIQRTEQGDSAMYLCASSPAWDTEAFFGQGTRLTVV.

This clonotype has ten or more counts. CDR3 in DNA: TGTGCCAGCTCACCAGGCGGGGGGGCCCAAAACATTCAGTACTTC. Translation: CASSPGGGAQNIQYF. The chain is built from TRBV18 and TRBJ2-4; 9 bases agree with TRBD2. The CDR3 spans 15 residues. Germline trimming cut 2 bases from V and 5 bases from J; bases unmatched to any gene: 4. Germline values: CDR1 KGHSH, CDR2 LQKENI.

This clonotype has ten or more counts. The chain joins TRBV9 to TRBJ1-2; 10 positions match TRBD1. Trimming removed 3 bases from V and 5 bases from J; junction bases left unmatched: 4. Germline V gene lookup returns CDR1 SGDLS and CDR2 YYNGEE. This CDR3 comprises 14 residues. As DNA, the CDR3 is TGTGCCAGCAGCGGACAGGGGGCGGAGTATGGCTACACCTTC. Translation: CASSGQGAEYGYTF.

This clonotype was seen many times. This chain uses TRBV10-1 with TRBJ2-6, with D possibly being TRBD1 or TRBD2 (5 bases each). The CDR3 has 17 amino acids. V lost 3 bases to trimming and J lost 1 base, with 13 bases between them. Germline CDR1 and CDR2: WNHNN and SYGVQD (reference sequence). The CDR3 DNA reads as TGCGCCAGCAGTGACAACACAGGACTTTCTGGGGCCAACGTCCTGACTTTC. This sequence encodes CASSDNTGLSGANVLTF.

This clonotype appeared many times. This CDR3 is CASSLNRRAEAFF. As DNA, the CDR3 is TGTGCCAGCAGTTTAAACAGGAGGGCTGAAGCTTTCTTT. The chain has TRBV12-3 or TRBV12-4 and TRBJ1-1; D is possibly TRBD1 (5 bases). The length of the CDR3 is 13 residues. Trimming removed 2 bases at V and 6 bases at J, with 10 bases between.

The V and J genes are TRBV5-6 and TRBJ2-3; TRBD2 matches 10 bases. This CDR3 has 15 residues. The germline CDR1 and CDR2 sequences are SGHDT and YYEEEE. J lost 2 bases, V lost 5 bases, and 5 bases had no gene match. CDR3 residues: CASRGAGGVTDTQYF. DNA for the CDR3: TGTGCCAGCAGGGGAGCGGGGGGGGTCACAGATACGCAGTATTTT.

This clonotype was seen at least ten times. V gene TRBV24-1 combines with J gene TRBJ1-1; D perhaps matches TRBD1 (6 bases). CDR1 and CDR2 (germline): KGHDR, SFDVKD. This CDR3 region has 13 residues. The germline V and J ends were trimmed by 12 bases and 1 base, with 14 bases remaining between them. The DNA for the CDR3 is TGTGCCCCATCAGGGGAACAGAACACTGAAGCTTTCTTT. Its protein is CAPSGEQNTEAFF.

This clonotype was found many times. The J gene is TRBJ1-2, the V gene TRBV3-1, with D possibly matching TRBD1 (5 bases). Trimming cost V 3 bases and J 7 bases, with 12 bases left between them. This CDR3 spans 13 amino acids. Germline CDR1 is LGHDT and CDR2 is YNNKEL (reference sequence). CDR3 amino acids: CASSQGEGRGYTF. The CDR3, as DNA: TGTGCCAGCAGCCAGGGGGAGGGTCGTGGCTACACCTTC.

The table lists this clonotype with many counts. This chain uses TRBV27 with TRBJ2-7; weak D call: TRBD2 (5 bases). This CDR3 is 14 amino acids long. The germline V gene has CDR1 MNHEY and CDR2 SMNVEV (reference sequence). The ends were cut back, 5 bases at V and 0 bases at J, with 11 bases in the middle. The DNA of the CDR3 is TGTGCCAGCAGTCCAACCGGGAACTCCTACGAGCAGTACTTC. Its protein is CASSPTGNSYEQYF.

This rearrangement joins TRBV20-1 to TRBJ2-3; 10 nucleotides line up with TRBD2. Trimming at V came to 1 base and at J to 5 bases, leaving 3 bases not matched to a gene. This CDR3 contains 14 residues. Germline V CDR1 and CDR2: DFQATT, SNEGSKA (reference sequence). The CDR3 here is CSARGAGGGDTQYF. CDR3 in DNA: TGCAGTGCTAGAGGAGCGGGGGGGGGAGATACGCAGTATTTT.

The rearrangement links TRBV7-3 to TRBJ2-1; TRBD2 matches at 14 bases. The CDR3 length is 14 residues. Trimming took 3 bases from V and 8 from J; bases not matched to a gene: 0. Germline CDR1 and CDR2: SGHTA and FQGTGA. CDR3 sequence (DNA): TGTGCCAGCAGCTTGACTAGCGGGGGGGATGAGCAGTTCTTC. It encodes CASSLTSGGDEQFF.

This clonotype was detected ten times or more. This chain links TRBV10-3 with TRBJ2-2; tentatively, D is TRBD1 (6 bases). The CDR3 spans 12 residues. Germline V gives CDR1 ENHRY, CDR2 SYGVKD. Trimming left V 9 bases short and J 4 bases short, with 9 bases between. The CDR3, as DNA: TGTGCCATAACAGGGACCACCGGGGAGCTGTTTTTT. It translates to CAITGTTGELFF.

A remark on this clonotype: Since a much larger clone is just one base distant, this may be a read error. The CDR3 does not close with the conserved phenylalanine or tryptophan, likely indicating a read error. The chain's CDR3 is CASSQGRAYNTEAFS. The CDR3 DNA reads TGTGCCAGCAGCCAAGGGAGGGCTTACAACACTGAAGCTTTCTCT. The chain links TRBV3-1 to TRBJ1-1; D uncertain. This CDR3 region has 15 residues. From germline, CDR1 is LGHDT and CDR2 YNNKEL (reference sequence). V dropped 1 base and J dropped 2 bases, with 11 bases sitting between them.

About this clonotype: With a much larger clone just one base away, this may be a read error. This chain connects TRBV20-1 to TRBJ2-7; possible D gene TRBD2, 7 bases. The CDR3 spans 14 residues. Per the germline V gene, CDR1 is DFQATT and CDR2 is SNEGSKA (reference sequence). The CDR3 loop is CSARDTGGNYEQHF. The DNA for the CDR3 is TGCAGTGCTAGAGATACGGGGGGCAATTACGAGCAGCACTTC.

There are many counts of this clonotype. The chain couples TRBV29-1 to TRBJ1-1; possibly TRBD1 for D (6 bases). CDR1 is SQVTM, CDR2 ANQGSEA, per germline. V lost 7 bases and J 3 bases, leaving 15 bases between the germline ends. The CDR3 totals 13 residues. CDR3 sequence reads: CSALKTGHTEAFF. CDR3 coding DNA: TGCAGCGCTCTCAAGACAGGTCACACTGAAGCTTTCTTT.

This clonotype was counted many times. This chain connects TRBV6-9 to TRBJ2-7; 7 bases match TRBD2. The CDR3 loop spans 14 amino acids. V was pared by 2 bases and J by 5 bases, with 6 bases of the junction left unmatched. The V gene's germline CDR1 is MNHGY and CDR2 SVAAGI. The CDR3 DNA is TGTGCCAGCAGTTATACGGGAGGCCTCGACGAGCAGTACTTC. Translated: CASSYTGGLDEQYF.

This clonotype has at least ten counts. V is TRBV20-1 and J is TRBJ2-3; 9 nucleotides align to TRBD2. The CDR3 is 18 residues long. CDR1 is DFQATT and CDR2 is SNEGSKA in the germline V gene (reference sequence). Unmatched junction bases numbered 14, after V lost 4 bases and J lost 0 bases. CDR3 sequence (DNA): TGCAGTGCTAACCTCGCCGCGGGGGGGCTGATTAGCACAGATACGCAGTATTTT. It yields the protein CSANLAAGGLISTDTQYF.

This clonotype occurred many times. This chain joins TRBV7-2 and TRBJ2-3, with D perhaps matching TRBD1 (5 bases). V lost 6 bases to trimming and J lost 8 bases, with 15 bases between them. The germline V gene has CDR1 SGHTA and CDR2 FQGNSA. CDR3 size: 13 residues. The CDR3 DNA reads TGTGCCAGCAGGCCCCCTGGCAGGGCTACGCAGTATTTT. Encoded protein: CASRPPGRATQYF.

The rearrangement uses TRBV6-2 or TRBV6-3 and TRBJ2-7; D gene unclear. The V gene lost 0 bases and the J gene lost 2 bases, with 14 bases spanning the gap. Germline CDR1 MNHEY, CDR2 SVGEGT. The CDR3 totals 16 residues. The CDR3: CASSYSPSNLPYEQYF. CDR3 sequence (DNA): TGTGCCAGCAGTTACTCCCCATCGAATTTGCCCTACGAGCAGTACTTC.